This entry lists 16 T cell receptor beta chains sequenced from one sample in a study of T cell responses to AZD1222 COVID-19 vaccine. The protocol was immunoSEQ multiplex PCR, while the TCRdb copy is restricted to in-frame clones and leaves out a portion. Here the sample spans 90,000 to 140,000 clones, about 91% being singletons. Sequences were derived from peripheral blood, sampled 28 days after the second AZD1222 dose. The source is an adult who received the AZD1222 COVID-19 vaccine.

The chain uses TRBV11-2 and TRBJ1-2, with D unresolved. The CDR3 sequence is 13 residues long. V gave up 0 bases and J gave up 5 bases, with 7 bases separating them. Germline V gene lookup returns CDR1 SGHAT and CDR2 FQNNGV. The CDR3 nucleotides read TGTGCCAGCAGCTTAGATTGGAATTATGGCTACACCTTC. Protein: CASSLDWNYGYTF. The variable domain in full, completed from reference TRBV11-2 and TRBJ1-2, reads EAGVAQSPRYKIIEKRQSVAFWCNPISGHATLYWYQQILGQGPKLLIQFQNNGVVDDSQLPKDRFSAERLKGVDSTLKIQPAKLEDSAVYLCASSLDWNYGYTFGSGTRLTVV.

The chain carries TRBV11-2 and TRBJ1-4; D unresolved. The CDR3 covers 15 residues. Looked up from germline, CDR1 is SGHAT and CDR2 is FQNNGV. V dropped 4 bases and J dropped 5 bases, with 14 bases sitting between them. CDR3 nucleotides: TGTGCCAGCAGCTCCCCTAGGGTAGGGAATGAAAAACTGTTTTTT. As protein: CASSSPRVGNEKLFF.

The chain is built from TRBV19 and TRBJ2-7, with D possibly being TRBD2 (6 bases). The CDR3 is 12 residues long. Trimming stripped 11 bases from V and 5 bases from J, with 16 bases between. The V gene's germline CDR1 is LNHDA and CDR2 SQIVND (reference sequence). The CDR3 here is CAPGLDFHEQYF. The CDR3 nucleotides read TGTGCCCCGGGACTCGACTTCCACGAGCAGTACTTC.

The genes are TRBV4-1 and TRBJ1-4; 9 bases are shared with TRBD1. Trimming took 4 bases from V and 8 from J; bases not matched to a gene: 2. Germline assignment: CDR1 MGHRA and CDR2 YSYEKL. This CDR3 region has 13 residues. The CDR3 nucleotides are TGCGCCAGCAGCCGGACAGGGGTAGAAAAACTGTTTTTT. Translating it yields CASSRTGVEKLFF.

The DNA of the CDR3 is TGTGCCAGCAGCCAAAGGCGGTCGTCTGAGCAGTACTTC. It is translated as CASSQRRSSEQYF. The rearrangement uses TRBV3-1 (or the pseudogene TRBV3-2) and TRBJ2-7; no clear D. The CDR3 sequence is 13 residues long. The ends were cut back, 2 bases at V and 7 bases at J, with 12 bases in the middle. Germline loops: CDR1 LGHDT, CDR2 YNNKEL (reference sequence).

The CDR3 is CASSLGQGVYEQYF. The DNA of the CDR3 is TGTGCCAGCAGTTTGGGACAGGGGGTCTACGAGCAGTACTTC. The V gene is TRBV28, the J gene TRBJ2-7; 11 bases agree with TRBD1. The CDR3 spans 14 residues. CDR1 is MDHEN and CDR2 is SYDVKM in the germline V gene. The J segment lost 3 bases and the V segment lost 3 bases, leaving 1 base of the junction unmatched.

The chain is built from TRBV30 and TRBJ2-6, with TRBD1 matching over 7 bases. The CDR3 has 14 residues. Germline trimming cut 3 bases from V and 4 bases from J; bases unmatched to any gene: 3. Germline V CDR1 and CDR2: GTSNPN, SVGIG (reference sequence). The CDR3: CAWRRGPGANVLTF. The CDR3 DNA is TGTGCCTGGAGGAGGGGGCCCGGGGCCAACGTCCTGACTTTC.

This clone was seen just once. V gene TRBV21-1 combines with J gene TRBJ2-7; the D call in the table, TRBD2, was not verified against the DNA. TRBV21-1 is a pseudogene locus. The CDR3 has 15 amino acids. This CDR3 is CASSNSTSGRYEQYF. In DNA form, the CDR3 reads TGTGCCAGCAGCAATTCGACTAGCGGGAGGTACGAGCAGTACTTC.

CDR3 sequence (DNA): TGTGCCAGCAGCTTGGGACAGGGGGCATACGAGCAGTACTTC. Translation: CASSLGQGAYEQYF. The chain carries TRBV5-6 and TRBJ2-7; TRBD1 matches 10 bases. Germline trimming cut 0 bases from V and 4 bases from J; bases unmatched to any gene: 1. The V gene's germline CDR1 is SGHDT and CDR2 YYEEEE. The CDR3 is made up of 14 amino acids.

This chain joins TRBV6-2 or TRBV6-3 and TRBJ1-1, with D tentatively TRBD1 (6 bases). Germline V lookup: CDR1 MNHEY, CDR2 SVGEGT. The CDR3 sequence is 14 residues long. V was pared by 3 bases and J by 5 bases, with 13 bases between. The CDR3 spells CASSYVQGRTEAFF. CDR3 nucleotides: TGTGCCAGCAGTTATGTCCAGGGGAGAACTGAAGCTTTCTTT.

The gene calls are TRBV19 and TRBJ2-2; no definite D call. This CDR3 contains 14 residues. V was clipped by 3 bases and J by 4 bases, with 9 bases between them. The germline V gene has CDR1 LNHDA and CDR2 SQIVND (reference sequence). CDR3 sequence (DNA): TGTGCCAGTAGTATCGGGCACATCACCGGGGAGCTGTTTTTT. This gives the protein CASSIGHITGELFF.

The V call is TRBV28, the J call TRBJ1-3; D ambiguous. There are 12 residues in the CDR3. The germline V gene has CDR1 MDHEN and CDR2 SYDVKM. V lost 5 bases and J 5 bases, leaving 7 bases between the germline ends. The CDR3 sequence: CASSVDRNTIYF. For the CDR3, the DNA is TGTGCCAGCAGTGTCGACAGAAACACCATATATTTT.

This chain links TRBV4-2 with TRBJ1-3, with D tentatively TRBD1 (6 bases). The V gene's germline CDR1 is LGHNA and CDR2 YNFKEQ. V was pared by 0 bases and J by 2 bases, with 11 bases between. The CDR3 has 16 residues. For the CDR3, the DNA is TGTGCCAGCAGCCAAGAAGTGGCAGGGGCTGGAAACACCATATATTTT. Protein: CASSQEVAGAGNTIYF.

In its sample, this clone was seen once. This sequence joins TRBV6-2 or TRBV6-3 and TRBJ2-1; 10 bases match TRBD2. CDR1 and CDR2 from the germline V gene are MNHEY and SVGEGT. The CDR3 has 16 residues. The V gene end was trimmed by 4 bases and the J gene end by 6 bases; junction bases not matched to a gene: 9. CDR3 nucleotides: TGTGCCAGCAGTTTCGGGGCTAGCGGGAGTCTCAATGAGCAGTTCTTC. Translating it yields CASSFGASGSLNEQFF.

The rearrangement uses TRBV23-1 and TRBJ2-1, with D perhaps matching TRBD2 (7 bases). TRBV23-1 is an ORF; its function is uncertain. V was pared by 3 bases and J by 7 bases, with 16 bases between. This CDR3 is built from 15 residues. The CDR3: CASSHRGRAGNEQFF. The CDR3, as DNA: TGCGCCAGCAGTCATAGGGGGAGGGCCGGAAATGAGCAGTTCTTC.

V gene TRBV30 combines with J gene TRBJ1-1; no clear D gene. Germline CDR1 is GTSNPN and CDR2 is SVGIG (reference sequence). This CDR3 is 13 amino acids long. The V and J ends lost 2 bases and 5 bases respectively, with 12 bases between them. The CDR3 here is CAWSLWERTEAFF. The CDR3 bases are TGTGCCTGGAGTTTATGGGAAAGGACTGAAGCTTTCTTT.